This TCR beta chain was sequenced for a study of blood T cells in healthy people across ages (dated by TCRdb to 2014 to 2015). The study in broad terms: In model experiments, template switching captured about one uniquely barcoded TCR beta cDNA molecule for every two T cells. Age-related changes in TCR beta repertoire diversity were measured in the study by deep sequencing normalized with unique cDNA molecular identifiers. Donors were grouped into four age groups: young (average approximately 15 years), middle-aged (roughly 37), aged (around 56) and long-lived (less than 85). To avoid experimental bias, donors of different ages were spread randomly across the sequencing lanes. For two donors (one aged 18 to 30 and one aged 80 or older), the study analyzed two additional independent replicas of 1 million unique cDNA reads from the same blood draw.

A note on this clonotype: Its recognized antigen is unknown. The input lacks base qualities; no much larger clone sits a single base away.

Donors were a few dozen systemically healthy Caucasian individuals from Russia aged 6 to 90 years. About 9.6 milliliters of peripheral blood were collected from each donor into EDTA-treated Vacutainer tubes. PBMCs were isolated by Ficoll-Paque density-gradient centrifugation, with at least 6 million obtained per sample. Trizol reagent was used to extract total RNA from the PBMCs, yielding at least 6 micrograms per sample. For every donor, an aliquot of PBMCs went through flow cytometry to measure the percentages of naive CD45RAhigh/CD27high T cells. Results the study describes overall, beyond this receptor: There was a strong correlation between observed TCR beta diversity and the percentage of naive T cells measured by flow cytometry. Because donor CMV infection status was unknown, age-related changes in expanded clonotypes were potentially confounded. Conclusive comparison of naive and antigen-experienced compartments was prevented by the profiling of bulk unsorted PBMCs. The long-lived group showed more naive CD4+ T cells, fewer expanded clones and increased TCR diversity than the aged group, suggesting age selection. Estimates of total diversity based on one million sequenced T cells were regarded as lower bounds and as underestimates. As age increased, observed TCR beta diversity per million T cells dropped in a roughly linear way, and a significant reduction was already evident by age approximately 40.

Libraries came from 5' RACE. Sequencing was carried out with an Illumina HiSeq 2500. The second PCR ran for roughly 7 to 11 cycles and used a J-beta primer mix along with a sample-barcoded 5' primer. A template-switch 5' adaptor carrying 12 random nucleotides introduced a unique molecular identifier onto each TCR beta cDNA molecule. At least 2.5 million CDR3-containing paired-end reads were obtained from each sample. All of the RNA was converted into first-strand cDNA using the Mint cDNA synthesis kit, with a TRBC-specific oligonucleotide serving as the primer. Following uracil-DNA glycosylase treatment, a first 18-cycle PCR with universal primers M1SS and BC2_uni_R was performed on all cDNA. The paper's data handling went like this. Normalization of each sample was performed by random selection of 1 million high-quality reads, each carrying a distinct molecular identifier. Reads sharing molecular identifiers were discarded rather than binned into consensus sequences. MiTCR, with a Q25 quality threshold and the strictest error-elimination algorithm, was used for CDR3 identification, clonotype clustering and error correction. A nonparametric unseen species model with Euler transformation was used to estimate lower-bound total TCR beta diversity. The public sequencing data were trimmed at Q25 with fastp and processed into clonotypes with MiXCR by TCRdb, which kept only in-frame beta chains. Each entry is one CDR3 protein sequence, shown with its most common DNA and genes. These V and J calls derive from TCRdb rather than the authors' analysis. This sample is represented by about 1.4 million distinct CDR3 sequences; roughly 60% of them were singletons. The top ten clones comprise 6.7% of the sample.

Sequenced: blood. The TCR comes from a man younger than 35 in good health.

The DNA sequence follows: TGTGCCAGCAGCCCACTCGTAGCAGGCTCCTACGAGCAGTACTTC. Translated, it gives CASSPLVAGSYEQYF. The receptor chain draws on TRBV7-6 and TRBJ2-7; a confident D gene designation cannot be given. Measured from the cysteine to the phenylalanine, the CDR3 is 15 residues long. Only the CDR3 portion is preserved as DNA: 45 bases, with reading frame beginning at the first base. The V end loses 5 bases and the J end loses 0 bases, and a stretch of 14 bases separates them. The germline V gene provides CDR1 SGHVS and CDR2 FNYEAQ.